A single sample is the source of the 30 T cell receptor beta chains below, sequenced in a study of blood T cell repertoires in COVID-19. Here immunoSEQ multiplex PCR was the method, and the copy in TCRdb shows in-frame clones only, minus some. There are nearly 200,000 clones in the sample; about 83% occur only once, and 4% to 6% lies in the top ten. The source material was peripheral blood. The receptor set was obtained from a woman aged 65 to 85 with active or convalescent COVID-19.

This chain uses TRBV7-2 with TRBJ2-2, with 7 bases fitting TRBD2. Germline assignment: CDR1 SGHTA and CDR2 FQGNSA. V trimming: 10 bases; J trimming: 2 bases; junction bases outside the gene matches: 13. The CDR3 is made up of 16 amino acids. In DNA form, the CDR3 reads TGTGCCATCCCATCCTCTAGCGGAAGAAACACCGGGGAGCTGTTTTTT. Amino acids: CAIPSSSGRNTGELFF.

CDR3 nucleotide sequence: TGTGCCAGCTCACCAACAGGGCGGAATAATGAAAAACTGTTTTTT. This translates into CASSPTGRNNEKLFF. V and J are TRBV18 and TRBJ1-4, with D maybe TRBD1 (6 bases). This CDR3 contains 15 residues. Trimming left V 2 bases short and J 4 bases short, with 11 bases between. The germline CDR1 and CDR2 sequences are KGHSH and LQKENI.

The chain links TRBV27 to TRBJ2-2; D is possibly TRBD1 (6 bases). The CDR3 contains 17 residues. In germline, CDR1 is MNHEY, CDR2 SMNVEV (reference sequence). V lost 6 bases and J 4 bases, leaving 21 bases between the germline ends. DNA for the CDR3: TGTGCCAGCAGAAAACGGGACCAGGGGATCAGCACCGGGGAGCTGTTTTTT. Translating gives CASRKRDQGISTGELFF.

This clone was seen once. The chain joins TRBV7-2 to TRBJ1-2; D might be TRBD1 (6 bases). Trimming removed 4 bases from V and 8 bases from J, with 14 bases in between. Germline loops: CDR1 SGHTA, CDR2 FQGNSA. The CDR3 spans 13 residues. The CDR3 reads CASSYRGGDGYTF. CDR3 sequence (DNA): TGTGCCAGCAGCTACCGTGGGGGCGACGGCTACACCTTC.

The chain carries TRBV29-1 and TRBJ2-5; no clear D gene. Germline lookup yields CDR1 SQVTM and CDR2 ANQGSEA. The CDR3 spans 20 residues. Trimming removed 0 bases from V and 1 base from J, with 27 bases in between. The CDR3 nucleotides are TGCAGCGTTGAAGATCGGGTCGGGTCCTACGGTGTAACGAGCCAAGAGACCCAGTACTTC. This sequence encodes CSVEDRVGSYGVTSQETQYF.

This clone appeared once. V and J are TRBV6-1 and TRBJ1-4, with 8 bases fitting TRBD1. This CDR3 is 17 amino acids long. Germline assignment: CDR1 MNHNS and CDR2 SASEGT. The junction had 6 bases not matched to a gene; V was cut back by 3 bases and J by 0 bases. As DNA, the CDR3 is TGTGCCAGCAGTGACCGGACAGGGCTTGCAACTAATGAAAAACTGTTTTTT. This encodes CASSDRTGLATNEKLFF.

J is TRBJ2-2 and V is TRBV28; 13 bases agree with TRBD2. The V segment lost 5 bases and the J segment 6 bases; nucleotides outside the gene matches: 6. The CDR3 totals 16 residues. Germline V lookup: CDR1 MDHEN, CDR2 SYDVKM. DNA for the CDR3: TGTGCCAGCAGTCCTTTCGGGACTAGCGGGGCCGGGGAGCTGTTTTTT. Its protein product is CASSPFGTSGAGELFF.

This clone was counted once. The chain joins TRBV3-1 (or the pseudogene TRBV3-2) to TRBJ1-6; possibly TRBD1 for D (5 bases). The CDR3 consists of 15 residues. The V and J ends lost 3 bases and 4 bases respectively, with 10 bases between them. Germline CDR1 reads LGHDT; CDR2 reads YNNKEL (reference sequence). The DNA of the CDR3 is TGTGCCAGCAGCCATCAGGGAGGATATAATTCACCCCTCCACTTT. Translated: CASSHQGGYNSPLHF.

This clone was recorded a few times. V is TRBV27 and J is TRBJ1-6; D gene ambiguous. V was trimmed by 5 bases and J by 6 bases, leaving 5 bases between them. The CDR3 spans 12 residues. Germline V gene data show CDR1 as MNHEY and CDR2 as SMNVEV (reference sequence). The CDR3 coding sequence is TGTGCCAGCAGTCCCCGTAATTCACCCCTCCACTTT. Translation: CASSPRNSPLHF.

To note about this clone: This sample also contains other DNA sequences that code for the same CDR3. The chain has TRBV11-2 and TRBJ2-1; D perhaps matches TRBD2 (6 bases). The length of the CDR3 is 15 residues. V was pared by 3 bases and J by 0 bases, with 9 bases between. CDR1 and CDR2 (germline): SGHAT, FQNNGV. The CDR3 reads CASSFGGSSYNEQFF. The CDR3 bases are TGTGCCAGCAGCTTTGGGGGGAGCTCCTACAATGAGCAGTTCTTC.

J is TRBJ2-1 and V is TRBV5-4, with TRBD2 matching over 7 bases. The CDR3 runs to 15 residues. CDR1 is SGHNT, CDR2 YYREEE, per germline (reference sequence). The V and J ends lost 4 bases and 6 bases, in that order; junction bases with no gene match: 10. The DNA for the CDR3 is TGTGCCAGCAGCGCCCGCCCTAGCGGAATCAATGAGCAGTTCTTC. Translated: CASSARPSGINEQFF.

The chain has TRBV5-1 and TRBJ2-2; 9 nucleotides line up with TRBD2. The trim removed 0 bases at V and 4 bases at J, leaving 4 bases unmatched. CDR1 SGHRS and CDR2 YFSETQ come from the germline V gene. This CDR3 is built from 16 residues. This CDR3 reads CASSLVAGVSTGELFF. Here the CDR3 DNA reads TGCGCCAGCAGCTTGGTAGCGGGAGTGTCCACCGGGGAGCTGTTTTTT.

This clone has a handful of counts. J is TRBJ2-5 and V is TRBV4-1, with no clear D. Trimming left V 0 bases short and J 2 bases short, with 10 bases between. The CDR3 is 15 amino acids. Germline V gene sequence: CDR1 MGHRA, CDR2 YSYEKL. The CDR3 DNA reads as TGCGCCAGCAGCCAAGATAGAAGGAGTCAAGAGACCCAGTACTTC. Encoded protein: CASSQDRRSQETQYF.

V usage is TRBV27 and J usage is TRBJ2-7; 7 bases line up with TRBD1. Germline-derived CDR1 and CDR2 are MNHEY and SMNVEV (reference sequence). The CDR3 consists of 13 residues. With 10 bases clipped from V and 3 bases from J, the junction kept 9 bases outside the gene matches. The CDR3: CATRVTGNYEQYF. DNA for the CDR3: TGTGCCACCCGGGTGACAGGGAACTACGAGCAGTACTTC.

The chain joins TRBV5-5 to TRBJ2-3; perhaps TRBD2 as D (6 bases). The CDR3 is made up of 14 amino acids. V was shortened by 6 bases and J by 2 bases, with 13 bases between the two germline ends. Germline values: CDR1 SGHKS, CDR2 YYEKEE (reference sequence). The DNA for the CDR3 is TGTGCCAGCACCCGGAGGGATCCCACAGATACGCAGTATTTT. Translation gives CASTRRDPTDTQYF.

This clone appeared a few times. The chain's CDR3 is CASSDQGATNEKLFF. DNA for the CDR3: TGCGCCAGCAGTGATCAGGGGGCAACTAATGAAAAACTGTTTTTT. The chain links TRBV10-2 to TRBJ1-4; 7 positions agree with TRBD1. The CDR3 totals 15 residues. From germline, CDR1 is WSHSY and CDR2 SAAADI. The V segment lost 3 bases and the J segment 0 bases; nucleotides outside the gene matches: 1.

This chain uses TRBV3-1 (or the pseudogene TRBV3-2) with TRBJ2-5, with 12 bases matching TRBD2. After removal of 3 bases from V and 4 bases from J, the junction contained 3 bases not matched to a gene. CDR1 is LGHDT and CDR2 is YNNKEL in the germline V gene (reference sequence). CDR3 length: 15 amino acids. As DNA, the CDR3 is TGTGCCAGCAGCCACCTGACTAGCGGGAGAGAGACCCAGTACTTC. It yields the protein CASSHLTSGRETQYF.

This chain connects TRBV11-1 to TRBJ2-3, with D possibly TRBD1 on 6 matching bases. V was pared by 2 bases and J by 6 bases, with 15 bases between. This CDR3 is built from 15 residues. The V gene's germline CDR1 is SGHAT and CDR2 FQDESV (reference sequence). CDR3 sequence reads: CASSLNRAGGDTQYF. In DNA form, the CDR3 reads TGTGCCAGCAGCTTAAACAGGGCGGGCGGGGATACGCAGTATTTT.

CDR3: CASGKREGLDGELFF. Written as DNA, the CDR3 is TGTGCCAGCGGGAAACGGGAGGGCCTGGACGGGGAGCTGTTTTTT. The V gene is TRBV7-9, the J gene TRBJ2-2, with TRBD2 matching over 8 bases. Germline V CDR1 and CDR2: SEHNR, FQNEAQ (reference sequence). This CDR3 region has 15 residues. The junction had 12 bases not matched to a gene; V was cut back by 8 bases and J by 7 bases.

V and J are TRBV19 and TRBJ1-2; D is perhaps TRBD1 (6 bases). The V gene lost 6 bases and the J gene lost 4 bases, with 18 bases spanning the gap. Germline values: CDR1 LNHDA, CDR2 SQIVND (reference sequence). The CDR3 totals 15 residues. CDR3 region: CASRPPPDSPYGYTF. CDR3 in DNA: TGTGCCAGTAGGCCGCCTCCGGACAGTCCCTATGGCTACACCTTC.

The CDR3 nucleotides are TGTGCCACCAGCAGAGGCGGGCAGGGGGCTATCAATCAGCCCCAGCATTTT. As protein: CATSRGGQGAINQPQHF. The V and J genes are TRBV15 and TRBJ1-5; 8 bases agree with TRBD1. The V and J ends lost 1 base and 3 bases, in that order; junction bases with no gene match: 8. CDR1 is LNHNV and CDR2 is YYDKDF in the germline V gene (reference sequence). This CDR3 is 17 amino acids long.

The chain is built from TRBV11-2 and TRBJ2-1, with 9 bases that match TRBD2. Germline trimming cut 3 bases from V and 6 bases from J; bases unmatched to any gene: 12. The length of the CDR3 is 17 residues. CDR1 is SGHAT, CDR2 FQNNGV, per germline. CDR3 protein: CASSLAKLGLATNEQFF. The DNA for the CDR3 is TGTGCCAGCAGCTTGGCGAAACTGGGACTAGCTACCAATGAGCAGTTCTTC.

V usage is TRBV11-2 and J usage is TRBJ2-2, with 8 bases matching TRBD2. The germline V gene encodes CDR1 SGHAT and CDR2 FQNNGV. The CDR3 length is 17 residues. V lost 1 base and J lost 5; bases outside the gene matches: 9. The CDR3 loop reads CASSLVFSGTSTGELFF. The DNA of the CDR3 is TGTGCCAGCAGCTTAGTTTTTAGCGGGACGTCTACCGGGGAGCTGTTTTTT.

The chain couples TRBV30 to TRBJ2-7, with D possibly matching TRBD1 (5 bases). Deletions cut 3 bases from V and 1 base from J, with 7 bases between. Germline V lookup: CDR1 GTSNPN, CDR2 SVGIG (reference sequence). The CDR3 extends over 12 amino acids. In nucleotides, the CDR3 is TGTGCCTGGAGACAGGCTTCCTACGAGCAGTACTTC. Translated, it gives CAWRQASYEQYF.

The J gene is TRBJ1-1, the V gene TRBV4-1; D gene ambiguous. V gave up 8 bases and J gave up 0 bases, with 25 bases separating them. Germline CDR1 reads MGHRA; CDR2 reads YSYEKL. This CDR3 comprises 18 residues. The CDR3: CASREGRNRRHMNTEAFF. CDR3 nucleotides: TGCGCCAGCCGTGAAGGGAGGAATCGGAGGCATATGAACACTGAAGCTTTCTTT.

The V gene is TRBV9, the J gene TRBJ2-7, with D possibly being TRBD1 (8 bases). This CDR3 has 14 amino acids. V was shortened by 4 bases and J by 5 bases, with 16 bases between the two germline ends. The V gene's germline CDR1 is SGDLS and CDR2 YYNGEE. CDR3 nucleotide sequence: TGTGCCAGCAGCCCTTGGACAGGGAGGGACGAGCAGTACTTC. Encoded protein: CASSPWTGRDEQYF.

The gene calls are TRBV2 and TRBJ1-2, with D hard to call. Germline assignment: CDR1 SNHLY and CDR2 FYNNEI. The CDR3 has 15 amino acids. Deletions cut 2 bases from V and 8 bases from J, with 18 bases between. The CDR3 DNA sequence: TGTGCCAGCAGTGAAAAGGCGGCGCTGGTGGCGGGCTACACCTTC. This gives the protein CASSEKAALVAGYTF.

This sequence joins TRBV2 and TRBJ2-1; 8 bases align to TRBD1. Germline CDR1 reads SNHLY; CDR2 reads FYNNEI. The CDR3 sequence is 14 residues long. Trimming at V came to 8 bases and at J to 0 bases, leaving 3 bases not matched to a gene. The CDR3 sequence is CASWTGSSYNEQFF. DNA of the CDR3: TGTGCCAGCTGGACAGGGAGCTCCTACAATGAGCAGTTCTTC.

J is TRBJ2-7 and V is TRBV27, with 7 bases lining up with TRBD2. This CDR3 has 14 residues. CDR1 MNHEY and CDR2 SMNVEV come from the germline V gene (reference sequence). After removal of 11 bases from V and 5 bases from J, the junction contained 15 bases not matched to a gene. The CDR3: CASSVAGFIHEQYF. The CDR3, as DNA: TGTGCCTCCTCCGTAGCGGGTTTTATCCACGAGCAGTACTTC.

The rearrangement links TRBV6-6 to TRBJ2-7, with a weak D call TRBD2 (6 bases). Germline CDR1 is MNHNY and CDR2 is SVGAGI (reference sequence). V lost 4 bases to trimming and J lost 6 bases, with 19 bases between them. CDR3 size: 15 residues. In DNA, the CDR3 is TGTGCCAGCAGTTTTTCTAGCGCAGGGATGGGCGAGCAGTACTTC. It specifies CASSFSSAGMGEQYF.